A single TCR beta chain is shown here with its context. Antigen specificity is unknown. This entry belongs to a study of T cell clones after liver transplantation. Study at large: Patients counted as tolerant after at least one year off all immunosuppression, enzymes not exceeding twice normal. Study conclusions and caveats: Migration into the graft, not deletion, may explain lost graft donor-reactive T cells. Low donor cell numbers restricted donor-reactive repertoire measurement in a couple of subjects.

TCRdb keeps only in-frame clones here, not all; method: immunoSEQ multiplex PCR. The sample shows about 76,000 clones, 83% of them seen only once. CDR3 length: 15 amino acids. Per the germline V gene, CDR1 is LNHDA and CDR2 is SQIVND (reference sequence). Trimming removed 4 bases from V and 8 bases from J, with 18 bases in between. This sequence was found in a human patient who received a liver transplant. Some T cells may possibly be graft donor cells. This sample comprised CD4+ T cells from blood, obtained at the 22-month timepoint. The chain couples TRBV19 to TRBJ1-5, with D uncertain. CDR3 sequence (DNA): TGTGCCAGTAGTACAATTGACGGGCTCGGGGAGCCCCAGCATTTT. This translates into CASSTIDGLGEPQHF.